These T cell receptor beta chains were read from a single sample in a study of T cell responses to AZD1222 COVID-19 vaccine. TCRdb's table, derived via immunoSEQ multiplex PCR, lists solely in-frame clones and lacks some. Among more than 75,000 clones listed, 85% to 95% were seen once. The sequencing used peripheral blood, collected 28 days after the second AZD1222 dose. All receptors derive from an adult who received the AZD1222 COVID-19 vaccine. The CDR3 runs from the conserved cysteine through the conserved F or W.

j_call v_call cdr3_aa
TRBJ2-7 TRBV28 CASSFSSYEQYF
TRBJ1-1 TRBV7-3 CASSPTTGGGTEAFF
TRBJ2-7 TRBV4-3 CASSQNLIGDRVPYEQYF
TRBJ1-2 TRBV29-1 CSALDSSYGYTF
TRBJ2-1 TRBV3-1/TRBV3-2 CASSQDARSSYNEQFF
TRBJ2-7 TRBV11-2 CASSIQGIQYEQYF
TRBJ2-5 TRBV25-1 CASSARTWTGQGETQYF
TRBJ2-3 TRBV5-1 CASTPGTGFFGTQYF
TRBJ2-3 TRBV19 CATHDWTGEGSNTQYF
TRBJ1-2 TRBV5-8 CASSLKNNYGYTF
TRBJ2-7 TRBV15 CATQFNRGPYEQYF
TRBJ2-1 TRBV19 CASSIGVPRDEQFF
TRBJ2-2 TRBV28 CASRSGVTGELFF
TRBJ2-3 TRBV19 CASSIGDFTDTQYF
TRBJ2-7 TRBV4-1 CASSARGRSYEQYF
TRBJ1-5 TRBV2 CASSEGIVGDQPQHF
TRBJ1-2 TRBV30 CACQGAYGYTF
TRBJ2-6 TRBV15 CATSRDRGSGANVLTF
TRBJ2-2 TRBV3-1/TRBV3-2 CASSQDLAANTGELFF
TRBJ2-2 TRBV11-1 CASSWRYTGELFF
TRBJ2-1 TRBV5-1 CASSPGTSGLYNEQFF
TRBJ1-5 TRBV5-8 CASSLDLTGYSNQPQHF
TRBJ2-2 TRBV15 CATSVGRKTGELFF
TRBJ2-7 TRBV7-9 CASVFAGEGEQYF
TRBJ1-5 TRBV24-1 CATSGGGADQPQHF
TRBJ2-5 TRBV2 CASRSDGGETQYF
TRBJ2-1 TRBV11-3 CASSLGLAGLSNEQFF
TRBJ2-5 TRBV7-8 CASSLGQGQETQYF
TRBJ1-5 TRBV28 CASSVGGVGTVQPQHF
TRBJ2-7 TRBV5-1 CASSAASGGRGEQYF
TRBJ2-1 TRBV30 CAWRKAGVKEQFF
TRBJ1-2 TRBV5-6 CASSAGQGMGGYTF